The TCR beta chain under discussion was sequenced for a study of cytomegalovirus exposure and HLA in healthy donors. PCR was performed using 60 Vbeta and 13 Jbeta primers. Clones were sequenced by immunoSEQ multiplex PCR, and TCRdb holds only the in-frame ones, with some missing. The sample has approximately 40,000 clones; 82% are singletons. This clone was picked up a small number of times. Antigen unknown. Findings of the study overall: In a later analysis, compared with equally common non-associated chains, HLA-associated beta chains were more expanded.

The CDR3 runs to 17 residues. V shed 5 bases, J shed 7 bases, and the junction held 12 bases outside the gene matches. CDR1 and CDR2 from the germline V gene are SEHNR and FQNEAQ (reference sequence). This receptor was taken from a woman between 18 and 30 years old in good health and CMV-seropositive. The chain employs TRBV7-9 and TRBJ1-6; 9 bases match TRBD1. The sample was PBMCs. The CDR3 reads CASSTHEKQGANSPLHF. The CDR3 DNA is TGTGCCAGCAGCACCCATGAGAAACAGGGGGCGAATTCACCCCTCCACTTT.